One and the same sample provided the 26 T cell receptor beta chains below, sequenced in a study of cytotoxic CD8 clonotypes in ibrutinib-treated CLL. Sequencing used immunoSEQ multiplex PCR; TCRdb keeps in-frame clones, though not all of them. The data contain roughly 250,000 clones, roughly 70% of them singletons. The starting material was PBMCs, obtained after 24 months of ibrutinib treatment. These receptors all come from a human donor with chronic lymphocytic leukemia.

The genes are TRBV15 and TRBJ2-7; 8 nucleotides align to TRBD2. The CDR3 is made up of 14 amino acids. V was pared by 6 bases and J by 9 bases, with 13 bases of the junction left unmatched. Germline values: CDR1 LNHNV, CDR2 YYDKDF (reference sequence). The CDR3 reads CATRRTGLAGRQYF. The CDR3 DNA reads as TGTGCCACCAGGCGGACGGGGCTAGCGGGTAGGCAGTACTTC.

For the CDR3, the DNA is TGTGCCAGCAGCGTAGACATAAATCAGCCCCAGCATTTT. This sequence encodes CASSVDINQPQHF. The chain joins TRBV9 to TRBJ1-5; no clear D. The length of the CDR3 is 13 residues. The ends were cut back, 0 bases at V and 4 bases at J, with 5 bases in the middle. Germline lookup yields CDR1 SGDLS and CDR2 YYNGEE.

The count of this clone is one. The chain couples TRBV19 to TRBJ1-5; no definite D call. CDR1 LNHDA and CDR2 SQIVND come from the germline V gene (reference sequence). V lost 5 bases, J lost 0 bases, and 8 bases lay in between. CDR3 length equals 14 residues. The DNA for the CDR3 is TGTGCCAGTAGTTGGGGAGTTAGCAATCAGCCCCAGCATTTT. This codes for CASSWGVSNQPQHF.

The chain uses TRBV28 and TRBJ2-7; TRBD1 aligns across 9 bases. V gave up 10 bases and J gave up 4 bases; unmatched junction bases: 14. Germline V gives CDR1 MDHEN, CDR2 SYDVKM. The CDR3 runs 15 residues. CDR3 sequence (DNA): TGTGCCACCCTAGGTGACAGGGGGGGACCTTACGAGCAGTACTTC. It translates to CATLGDRGGPYEQYF.

The chain recombines TRBV5-1 with TRBJ2-5, with D perhaps being TRBD1 or TRBD2 (5 bases each). This CDR3 has 14 amino acids. Germline V gives CDR1 SGHRS, CDR2 YFSETQ. V shed 0 bases and J shed 11 bases, with 17 bases lying between them. The chain's CDR3 is CASSLGPGNGEQYF. The CDR3 bases are TGCGCCAGCAGCTTGGGCCCAGGGAATGGGGAGCAGTACTTC.

This chain links TRBV15 with TRBJ2-3, with D uncertain. Trimming took 8 bases from V and 5 from J, leaving 2 bases between them. The CDR3 totals 9 residues. From germline, CDR1 is LNHNV and CDR2 YYDKDF (reference sequence). The CDR3 sequence is CATGDTQYF. The CDR3 nucleotides are TGTGCCACCGGAGATACGCAGTATTTT. Based on the CDR3 plus reference TRBV15 and TRBJ2-3, the full variable domain is DAMVIQNPRYQVTQFGKPVTLSCSQTLNHNVMYWYQQKSSQAPKLLFHYYDKDFNNEADTPDNFQSRRPNTSFCFLDIRSPGLGDTAMYLCATGDTQYFGPGTRLTVL.

CDR3 sequence: CASSTVLAGNTDTQYF. CDR3 coding DNA: TGCGCCAGCAGCACCGTACTAGCGGGGAACACAGATACGCAGTATTTT. V is TRBV5-1 and J is TRBJ2-3; 10 positions match TRBD2. V trimming: 4 bases; J trimming: 2 bases; junction bases outside the gene matches: 7. The CDR3 sequence is 16 residues long. Germline V lookup: CDR1 SGHRS, CDR2 YFSETQ.

The table lists this clone with a count of one. V is TRBV5-1 and J is TRBJ2-7; no clear D. The germline V and J ends were trimmed by 0 bases and 6 bases, with 10 bases remaining between them. CDR1 SGHRS and CDR2 YFSETQ come from the germline V gene. This CDR3 has 13 residues. DNA for the CDR3: TGCGCCAGCAGCTTGGTTTCGGGTGGCGAGCAGTACTTC. Amino acid sequence: CASSLVSGGEQYF.

The rearrangement uses TRBV10-3 and TRBJ2-5, with TRBD2 identical over 9 bases. Germline CDR1 is ENHRY and CDR2 is SYGVKD. V shed 0 bases, J shed 3 bases, and the junction held 5 bases outside the gene matches. CDR3 length: 16 amino acids. Written as DNA, the CDR3 is TGTGCCATCAGTGAGTCGGGAGGCGGGAGGGAAGAGACCCAGTACTTC. Amino acids: CAISESGGGREETQYF.

The V and J genes are TRBV29-1 and TRBJ2-6; D gene ambiguous. Trimming removed 1 base at V and 3 bases at J, with 4 bases between. This CDR3 has 13 amino acids. CDR1 and CDR2 (germline): SQVTM, ANQGSEA. The CDR3, as DNA: TGCAGCGTTGAAGCTGTTGGGGCCAACGTCCTGACTTTC. It is translated as CSVEAVGANVLTF.

This clone showed up just once. The chain employs TRBV29-1 and TRBJ1-1; weak D call: TRBD1 (6 bases). Trimming took off 3 bases at V and 5 bases at J, with 16 bases between the two ends. The CDR3 totals 14 residues. CDR1 is SQVTM and CDR2 is ANQGSEA in the germline V gene. The CDR3 spells CSVDPDSGYTEAFF. CDR3 in DNA: TGCAGCGTTGACCCGGACAGCGGATATACTGAAGCTTTCTTT.

This rearrangement joins TRBV28 to TRBJ1-5; 9 bases are a match to TRBD1. The CDR3 has 19 amino acids. V was pared by 6 bases and J by 2 bases, with 17 bases of the junction left unmatched. CDR1 MDHEN and CDR2 SYDVKM come from the germline V gene. DNA of the CDR3: TGTGCCAGCAGCACCAAGGGGGGACAGGGTATGTTTGGCAATCAGCCCCAGCATTTT. Translation: CASSTKGGQGMFGNQPQHF. Filled out from reference TRBV28 and TRBJ1-5, the complete variable domain reads DVKVTQSSRYLVKRTGEKVFLECVQDMDHENMFWYRQDPGLGLRLIYFSYDVKMKEKGDIPEGYSVSREKKERFSLILESASTNQTSMYLCASSTKGGQGMFGNQPQHFGDGTRLSIL.

This chain connects TRBV9 to TRBJ1-4, with D perhaps TRBD1 (6 bases). V was clipped by 7 bases and J by 6 bases, with 13 bases between them. Germline loops: CDR1 SGDLS, CDR2 YYNGEE. The CDR3 contains 13 residues. CDR3 nucleotide sequence: TGTGCCAGCTCACGACCAGGGGATGAAAAACTGTTTTTT. It specifies CASSRPGDEKLFF.

The CDR3 region is CASTEGQGYTF. DNA of the CDR3: TGTGCCAGCACCGAAGGACAGGGCTACACCTTC. This sequence joins TRBV28 and TRBJ1-2; weak D call: TRBD1 (6 bases). Germline-derived CDR1 and CDR2 are MDHEN and SYDVKM. Between the trimmed V and J ends, which lost 7 bases and 8 bases, there was a span of 11 bases. CDR3 length: 11 residues.

The chain combines TRBV5-1 with TRBJ2-7; D remains unclear. The CDR3 totals 12 residues. Trimming removed 2 bases at V and 3 bases at J, with 6 bases between. Looked up from germline, CDR1 is SGHRS and CDR2 is YFSETQ. The CDR3 DNA reads TGCGCCAGCAGCTTTAATGTCTACGAGCAGTACTTC. Translating gives CASSFNVYEQYF.

This clone was observed a handful of times. This chain connects TRBV6-5 to TRBJ2-7, with unresolved D. The ends were cut back, 6 bases at V and 1 base at J, with 7 bases in the middle. This CDR3 spans 12 amino acids. Germline V lookup: CDR1 MNHEY, CDR2 SVGAGI. The DNA for the CDR3 is TGTGCCAGCAGGGACCCGTCCTACGAGCAGTACTTC. Protein product: CASRDPSYEQYF.

The chain recombines TRBV29-1 with TRBJ2-3; D remains ambiguous. V lost 7 bases and J lost 1, with 12 bases in between. This CDR3 comprises 13 residues. Germline CDR1 reads SQVTM; CDR2 reads ANQGSEA. The CDR3 reads CSGGSLGTDTQYF. The CDR3, as DNA: TGCAGCGGTGGTAGTTTGGGCACAGATACGCAGTATTTT.

The J gene is TRBJ1-4, the V gene TRBV4-2; D remains ambiguous. The germline CDR1 and CDR2 sequences are LGHNA and YNFKEQ. This CDR3 is built from 12 residues. V was pared by 5 bases and J by 6 bases, with 7 bases between. CDR3 in amino acids: CASSSTDEKLFF. Here the CDR3 DNA reads TGTGCCAGCAGCTCCACTGATGAAAAACTGTTTTTT.

V and J are TRBV9 and TRBJ2-7, with D maybe TRBD2 (5 bases). Germline-derived CDR1 and CDR2 are SGDLS and YYNGEE. V dropped 5 bases and J dropped 5 bases, with 14 bases sitting between them. CDR3 length: 13 amino acids. The DNA for the CDR3 is TGTGCCAGCAGGTTACCCGGGGTTGACGAGCAGTACTTC. Amino acid sequence: CASRLPGVDEQYF.

This clone was seen a few times. The V gene is TRBV9, the J gene TRBJ1-4, with a weak D call TRBD1 (6 bases). V was shortened by 0 bases and J by 7 bases, with 10 bases between the two germline ends. Germline V gives CDR1 SGDLS, CDR2 YYNGEE. This CDR3 has 14 residues. The CDR3 spells CASSVEGGSEKLFF. The CDR3 region has the DNA TGTGCCAGCAGCGTAGAAGGGGGGAGTGAAAAACTGTTTTTT.

V gene TRBV11-3 combines with J gene TRBJ2-1; 7 nucleotides match TRBD2. The germline V gene has CDR1 SGHNT and CDR2 YENEEA. With V trimmed by 0 bases and J by 1 base, 0 bases remained unmatched. There are 15 residues in the CDR3. CDR3 nucleotides: TGTGCCAGCAGCTTAGAAGCGGGGTCCTACAATGAGCAGTTCTTC. It specifies CASSLEAGSYNEQFF.

This chain uses TRBV6-5 with TRBJ1-5, with D tentatively TRBD1 (6 bases). The V end was cut by 2 bases, the J end by 2 bases, with 7 bases between. This CDR3 region has 14 residues. Germline V gene data show CDR1 as MNHEY and CDR2 as SVGAGI. CDR3 DNA: TGTGCCAGCAGTTACGCAGGGGGCAATCAGCCCCAGCATTTT. Translating it yields CASSYAGGNQPQHF.

The rearrangement uses TRBV27 and TRBJ2-5; 7 bases agree with TRBD1. Germline loops: CDR1 MNHEY, CDR2 SMNVEV (reference sequence). Losses at the gene ends were 3 bases for V and 5 bases for J; bases not matched to a gene: 6. The CDR3 covers 14 residues. CDR3 amino acids: CASSFSDRRETQYF. In nucleotides, the CDR3 is TGTGCCAGCAGTTTCTCGGACAGGCGCGAGACCCAGTACTTC.

This clone appeared a single time. The V and J genes are TRBV27 and TRBJ2-3; D remains unclear. The CDR3 covers 13 residues. Germline V CDR1 and CDR2: MNHEY, SMNVEV (reference sequence). With 6 bases removed from V and 6 bases from J, the gap between germline ends came to 13 bases. This CDR3 reads CASSEAATDTQYF. CDR3 in DNA: TGTGCCAGCAGCGAGGCGGCAACCGATACGCAGTATTTT.

This clone showed up just a few times. This chain links TRBV7-9 with TRBJ1-2; D might be TRBD1 (5 bases). The CDR3 is made up of 13 amino acids. V gave up 7 bases and J gave up 8 bases, with 17 bases separating them. Germline V lookup: CDR1 SEHNR, CDR2 FQNEAQ (reference sequence). The CDR3, as DNA: TGTGCCAGCACCAGAGTTGCAGGGAGCGGCTACACCTTC. Translation: CASTRVAGSGYTF.

The chain has TRBV5-1 and TRBJ2-1, with D possibly matching TRBD1 (6 bases). V lost 4 bases and J 6 bases, leaving 14 bases between the germline ends. The CDR3 extends over 14 amino acids. Germline V CDR1 and CDR2: SGHRS, YFSETQ. The CDR3 DNA follows: TGCGCCAGCAGCCTTGAAACAGGGCCCAATGAGCAGTTCTTC. Translation gives CASSLETGPNEQFF.